This passage covers 5 T cell receptor beta chains from one sample sequenced in a study of blood T cell repertoires in COVID-19. Sequenced by immunoSEQ multiplex PCR; TCRdb stores in-frame clones only, minus some. This sample yields about 280,000 clones, of which 85% to 90% are seen a single time; roughly 3.9% belongs to the top ten. Sequencing was done on a sample of PBMCs or T cells enriched from blood (not recorded which). Source of these receptors: a woman aged 25 to 39 with acute COVID-19.

This chain joins TRBV5-4 and TRBJ2-7; 7 bases match TRBD1. With V trimmed by 4 bases and J by 3 bases, 10 bases remained unmatched. CDR3 length: 15 residues. The germline V gene has CDR1 SGHNT and CDR2 YYREEE (reference sequence). The CDR3 DNA follows: TGTGCCAGCAGCCTGTGGGGACAGTTAAACTACGAGCAGTACTTC. It codes for CASSLWGQLNYEQYF.

This clone was counted a few times. The J gene is TRBJ2-1, the V gene TRBV28; 7 bases are a match to TRBD2. V lost 3 bases and J lost 6; bases outside the gene matches: 8. The CDR3 has 15 residues. CDR1 is MDHEN, CDR2 SYDVKM, per germline. The CDR3 DNA is TGTGCCAGCAGTTTTCTTCCGGGAGGAGCCAATGAGCAGTTCTTC. It translates to CASSFLPGGANEQFF. Full variable domain (rest looked up from reference TRBV28 and TRBJ2-1): DVKVTQSSRYLVKRTGEKVFLECVQDMDHENMFWYRQDPGLGLRLIYFSYDVKMKEKGDIPEGYSVSREKKERFSLILESASTNQTSMYLCASSFLPGGANEQFFGPGTRLTVL.

CDR3 nucleotides: TGTGCCAGCAGCAGGGCCGGGACTAAGGCCGGATCCGAGCAGTACTTC. Protein: CASSRAGTKAGSEQYF. The chain is built from TRBV6-2 or TRBV6-3 and TRBJ2-7; TRBD2 matches at 7 bases. Germline lookup yields CDR1 MNHEY and CDR2 SVGEGT. The CDR3 covers 16 residues. The V gene end was trimmed by 6 bases and the J gene end by 6 bases; junction bases not matched to a gene: 17.

V usage is TRBV2 and J usage is TRBJ2-7, with 9 positions matching TRBD1. Germline-derived CDR1 and CDR2 are SNHLY and FYNNEI. The CDR3 has 15 residues. The ends lost 4 bases at V and 2 bases at J; junction bases unmatched: 6. The CDR3 region is CASSVGTGNTYEQYF. The CDR3 bases are TGTGCCAGCAGTGTAGGGACAGGGAATACCTACGAGCAGTACTTC.

J is TRBJ2-1 and V is TRBV4-1; maybe TRBD2 (6 bases). The germline CDR1 and CDR2 sequences are MGHRA and YSYEKL. Trimming stripped 1 base from V and 9 bases from J, with 16 bases between. This CDR3 is 15 amino acids long. The CDR3 is CASSQGVSGAVEQFF. CDR3 in DNA: TGCGCCAGCAGCCAAGGGGTGTCGGGAGCGGTTGAGCAGTTCTTC.